What follows is one T cell receptor (beta chain) and its context. This clone was observed a handful of times. There is no known antigen for this receptor. No per-base quality is available; no much larger clone lies one base away. The sample comes from a study of CD8+ T cells in alopecia areata (dated by TCRdb to the late 2010s). Regarding the research as a whole: The treated patients, all with moderate-to-severe alopecia areata, were enrolled in an open-label pilot trial of oral tofacitinib given at 5 to 10 mg twice daily. RNA came from the PAXgene miRNA kit for fixed scalp, the miRNeasy kit for PBMCs, and the RNeasy kit for mouse skin. Biopsies were taken from tofacitinib-treated patients at baseline and at 4 and 24 weeks of treatment, and a later scalp biopsy was taken in several of the tofacitinib-treated patients. In humans, TCRbeta sequencing was performed on scalp tissue and on sorted CD4+ and CD8+ peripheral blood T cells from healthy controls and from patients with patchy or totalis/universalis alopecia areata. Amplification of TCRbeta CDR3 regions was done by immunoSEQ multiplex PCR using 35 Vbeta forward primers and 13 Jbeta reverse primers. Tofacitinib was given for 6 to 18 months, followed by 6 months of follow-up off drug to assess delayed response and recurrence. Scalp clonality was compared among normal scalp (n=4), patchy alopecia areata scalp (n=8), and alopecia totalis/universalis scalp (n=8). For the treated patients, the SALT score, which quantifies what percentage of scalp surface area is affected, served as the measure of disease severity. High-throughput TCRbeta sequencing was used to examine T cell clonal expansion in alopecia areata in both the C3H/HeJ mouse model and human patients.

Receptor amplification or capture employed the immunoSEQ multiplex PCR assay. For TCR sequencing, RNA was extracted from every sample and reverse transcribed into cDNA to serve as template. First-strand cDNA was synthesized with SuperScript III using a 2:1 mix of oligo-dT and random hexamers. Amplification bias was assessed with a synthetic immune receptor repertoire, and residual bias was removed computationally. The original methods were these. Raw reads were preprocessed to remove errors, and CDR3 was defined according to IMGT conventions as the region from the conserved cysteine to phenylalanine. Clonality was computed by normalizing Shannon entropy by log2 of the number of productive unique TCRs and subtracting the result from 1. Whether scalp clones were CD4 or CD8 was inferred by matching scalp TCRbeta sequences against CD4 and CD8 repertoires sorted from blood. TCRdb re-hosts the immuneACCESS table, in-frame sequences only. Its copies lack some clones; in the studies checked, an unresolved V gene accounts for under half of them, and the cause for the rest is not known. V and J calls and clone size are given by that table; D and trimming were obtained from the DNA. The sample table records under 350,000 clones; 58% of these occur just once. The ten largest account for around 1.7% of the sample.

The meaning of the sample's time point label: around 24 weeks on oral tofacitinib. The treatment or condition label of this sample denotes: oral pan-JAK inhibitor, 5-10 mg twice daily. From alopecia areata patients, peripheral blood was collected along with lesional scalp punch biopsies. PBMCs were isolated by density centrifugation and stained for CD3, CD4 and CD8, after which CD4+ and CD8+ T cells were sorted on a FACSAria. The paper's findings and limits, for the study overall: During tofacitinib treatment, many expanded lesional clones remained in scalp and blood, and this persistence may partly explain relapse after treatment is stopped. Because the treated cohort was small and had just a single nonresponder, larger studies are needed to establish links between baseline CD8+ expansion and response. Tofacitinib significantly decreased scalp clonality and the number of expanded CD8+ clones among the top 100 scalp clones. Unlike mouse skin, which is dominated by gammadelta T cells, normal human skin has resident alphabeta T cells that are also sequenced, and this complicates analysis of the scalp TCR repertoire. TCR sequences shared between patients were less clear than in mice, possibly partly because of HLA diversity in the patient population. Lesional scalp, especially in alopecia totalis/universalis, showed higher clonality and more expanded CD8+ clones than normal scalp, suggesting antigenic drive.

V drops 5 bases and J drops 0 bases, leaving 9 bases in between. The CDR3 goes from the cysteine to the phenylalanine over 14 residues. Only the CDR3 DNA is retained, 42 bases long and in frame from the first base. CDR1 and CDR2, looked up from the germline V gene (reference sequence), are SEHNR and FQNEAQ. The TCR sequence derives from a human donor with alopecia areata. The sequencing used CD4+ T cells sorted from blood, collected at week 24, from a patient treated with tofacitinib. The chain was built from TRBV7-9 and TRBJ2-3, with an unclear D gene assignment. For the CDR3, the sequence is CASSRLDSTDTQYF. The DNA sequence is as follows: TGTGCCAGCAGCCGCCTGGACAGCACAGATACGCAGTATTTT.